Below, one TCR beta chain is given with its context. Its antigen is still unknown. This entry comes from a study of cytomegalovirus exposure and HLA in healthy donors. Study context: Drawn from HLA-typed donors, tens of millions of unique TCRs were held in an early data release.

General study findings and limits: Immune exposure data for these donors was limited to CMV serostatus. TCR beta V segments were, for the most part, productive about 87% or about 30% of the time in an earlier analysis.

Primers included in the PCR were 60 Vbeta and 13 Jbeta primers. Data came from immunoSEQ multiplex PCR; TCRdb stores just in-frame clones and leaves some out. The data show 200,000 to 250,000 clones, almost 80% seen once. The origin of this receptor is a man aged 18 to 30 in good health and CMV-seronegative. The specimen sequenced was PBMCs.

The CDR3 region is CASSVATSGGIYEQFF. The DNA of the CDR3 is TGTGCCAGCAGCGTAGCGACTAGCGGGGGGATCTATGAGCAGTTCTTC. V usage is TRBV9 and J usage is TRBJ2-1; 13 bases agree with TRBD2. This CDR3 spans 16 amino acids. Germline CDR1 is SGDLS and CDR2 is YYNGEE. V gave up 0 bases and J gave up 8 bases; unmatched junction bases: 5.